Sequencing of this T cell receptor beta chain was carried out in a study of blood T cell repertoires in COVID-19. On the study more broadly: The United States, Italy and Spain provided the acute and convalescent COVID-19 samples. PBMCs, B-cell-depleted T cells, or T cells provided the cDNA or gDNA that made up the material.

Only in-frame clones appear in the TCRdb table, and some are missing; sequencing was by immunoSEQ multiplex PCR. The sample includes around 220,000 clones, 70% to 90% seen only once; the top ten take roughly 10%. Seattle's cohort entered during active infection and was followed longitudinally. This clone turned up a few times. Source material: peripheral blood. The TCR comes from a woman aged 45-65 years with COVID-19, enrolled during active disease.

The CDR3 nucleotides are TGCGCCAGCAAGGACAGGGGAAGGGATGGCTACACCTTC. Protein: CASKDRGRDGYTF. The J gene is TRBJ1-2, the V gene TRBV5-1, with TRBD1 matching 9 bases. The CDR3 loop spans 13 amino acids. The germline V gene has CDR1 SGHRS and CDR2 YFSETQ. Losses at the gene ends were 6 bases for V and 6 bases for J; bases not matched to a gene: 6.